This T cell receptor beta chain was retrieved from a study of somatic mutations in cytotoxic T cells in rheumatoid arthritis. This clone was counted once. Its antigen remains unknown. The CDR3 has 14 residues. V lost 3 bases to trimming and J lost 5 bases; unmatched junction nucleotides: 5. Germline assignment: CDR1 SNHLY and CDR2 FYNNEI. Measured with immunoSEQ multiplex PCR; TCRdb has only the in-frame clones, and not every one. Among roughly 7,800 clones listed, less than 80% were seen once. The investigators isolated CD4+ and CD8+ cells by positive magnetic bead selection and checked their purity by flow cytometry. Findings of the study overall: Rheumatoid arthritis patients and age-matched healthy controls showed no significant difference in CD8+ T-cell clonality. Increasing age coincided with elevated CD8+ clonality among rheumatoid arthritis patients, though not among healthy controls.

The chain links TRBV2 to TRBJ2-7; TRBD1 aligns across 9 bases. This sequence was found in a woman in her forties or fifties in good health. The sample comprised CD8+ T cells sorted from blood. CDR3 residues: CASSDWTGAHEQYF. CDR3 sequence (DNA): TGTGCCAGCAGTGACTGGACAGGGGCCCACGAGCAGTACTTC.